The rows below give T cell receptor beta chains drawn from one sample of a study of PD-L1 blockade in urothelial cancer. The method was immunoSEQ multiplex PCR; TCRdb's version includes in-frame clones alone and lacks a portion of them. In the table there are approximately 110,000 clones, approximately 85% of which are singletons. The sample here was PBMCs, taken around atezolizumab (anti-PD-L1) treatment. These receptors all come from a man over 45 with urothelial cancer. Both conserved end residues are part of each CDR3. A D gene is named only where the DNA matches it firmly. The listing skips clone size in some rows; elsewhere it reads once, few, many or a size class.

size: -
J: TRBJ1-4
V: TRBV5-6
D: -
CDR3: CASSASSRQTVYEKLFF
DNA: TGTGCCAGCAGCGCCTCATCCAGACAGACGGTGTATGAAAAACTGTTTTTT

size: -
J: TRBJ1-2
V: TRBV5-4
D: TRBD1
CDR3: CASRHGGGTLYGYTF
DNA: TGTGCCAGCAGGCATGGAGGGGGCACCCTCTATGGCTACACCTTC

size: -
J: TRBJ2-7
V: TRBV29-1
D: TRBD2
CDR3: CSVGTAGREKSSYEQYF
DNA: TGCAGCGTTGGTACTGCAGGGCGGGAGAAAAGTTCCTACGAGCAGTACTTC

size: -
J: TRBJ1-5
V: TRBV28
D: TRBD1
CDR3: CASRITGTGDNQPQHF
DNA: TGTGCCAGCAGAATTACCGGGACAGGGGACAATCAGCCCCAGCATTTT

size: few
J: TRBJ2-3
V: TRBV5-1
D: TRBD2
CDR3: CASRGGRAVDTQYF
DNA: TGCGCCAGCAGGGGCGGGAGGGCCGTAGATACGCAGTATTTT

size: -
J: TRBJ2-3
V: TRBV9
D: -
CDR3: CASSVGSQRSTDTQYF
DNA: TGTGCCAGCAGCGTAGGGTCCCAGCGGTCCACAGATACGCAGTATTTT

size: -
J: TRBJ1-1
V: TRBV18
D: TRBD1
CDR3: CASSRGTGTVNTEAFF
DNA: TGTGCCAGCTCACGCGGGACAGGGACTGTGAACACTGAAGCTTTCTTT

size: -
J: TRBJ2-1
V: TRBV30
D: -
CDR3: CAWSRDISVNEQFF
DNA: TGTGCCTGGAGTCGGGACATATCGGTCAATGAGCAGTTCTTC

size: once
J: TRBJ2-7
V: TRBV11-2
D: -
CDR3: CASSLGVSATYEQYF
DNA: TGTGCCAGCAGCTTAGGTGTTAGCGCGACCTACGAGCAGTACTTC

size: -
J: TRBJ1-6
V: TRBV7-2
D: -
CDR3: CASSEVSGFESLHF
DNA: TGTGCCAGCAGCGAAGTCTCAGGATTTGAGTCCCTCCACTTT

size: -
J: TRBJ1-6
V: TRBV28
D: -
CDR3: CASSKLTTAYSPLHF
DNA: TGTGCCAGCAGCAAACTGACAACCGCGTATTCACCCCTCCACTTT

size: -
J: TRBJ2-3
V: TRBV7-3
D: -
CDR3: CASSSRGATSTDTQYF
DNA: TGTGCCAGCAGCTCCAGGGGCGCCACTAGCACAGATACGCAGTATTTT

size: once
J: TRBJ2-5
V: TRBV5-1
D: TRBD2
CDR3: CASSLGTSGRQETQYF
DNA: TGCGCCAGCAGCTTGGGGACTAGCGGTCGTCAAGAGACCCAGTACTTC

size: -
J: TRBJ1-5
V: TRBV7-6
D: -
CDR3: CASSSGAGRNQPQHF
DNA: TGTGCCAGCAGCTCTGGGGCAGGGAGGAATCAGCCCCAGCATTTT

size: -
J: TRBJ1-6
V: TRBV6-6
D: TRBD1
CDR3: CASSTRGQGNSPLHF
DNA: TGTGCCAGCAGCACTAGGGGGCAGGGAAATTCACCCCTCCACTTT

size: -
J: TRBJ2-7
V: TRBV2
D: TRBD1
CDR3: CASSSDRGRTYEQYF
DNA: TGTGCCAGCAGTAGCGACAGGGGAAGAACCTACGAGCAGTACTTC

size: -
J: TRBJ1-2
V: TRBV6-5
D: TRBD1
CDR3: CASSEGTGLYGYTF
DNA: TGTGCCAGCAGTGAGGGGACAGGCCTCTATGGCTACACCTTC

size: few
J: TRBJ1-1
V: TRBV18
D: -
CDR3: CASSRTASDTEAFF
DNA: TGTGCCAGCTCCAGGACAGCCTCGGACACTGAAGCTTTCTTT

size: -
J: TRBJ1-2
V: TRBV4-2
D: -
CDR3: CASSIGRGNYGYTF
DNA: TGTGCCAGCAGCATAGGGCGGGGGAACTATGGCTACACCTTC

size: -
J: TRBJ1-6
V: TRBV7-9
D: TRBD1
CDR3: CASSGDSNNSPLHF
DNA: TGTGCCAGCAGCGGGGACAGTAACAATTCACCCCTCCACTTT

size: -
J: TRBJ1-2
V: TRBV14
D: -
CDR3: CASSQDWAGDGYTF
DNA: TGTGCCAGCAGCCAAGACTGGGCAGGGGATGGCTACACCTTC

size: -
J: TRBJ2-5
V: TRBV11-2
D: TRBD1
CDR3: CASSLRAGGPETQYF
DNA: TGTGCCAGCAGCTTACGGGCAGGGGGCCCAGAGACCCAGTACTTC

size: -
J: TRBJ1-5
V: TRBV7-2
D: -
CDR3: CASSPYNQPQHF
DNA: TGTGCCAGCAGCCCCTACAATCAGCCCCAGCATTTT

size: -
J: TRBJ1-5
V: TRBV28
D: -
CDR3: CASTEGGQGTNQPQHF
DNA: TGTGCCAGCACCGAGGGAGGTCAGGGTACCAATCAGCCCCAGCATTTT

size: -
J: TRBJ1-2
V: TRBV7-8
D: -
CDR3: CASSRTDTYGYTF
DNA: TGTGCCAGCAGCCGGACAGACACCTATGGCTACACCTTC

size: -
J: TRBJ2-3
V: TRBV11-1
D: -
CDR3: CASSLSLGAASTDTQYF
DNA: TGTGCCAGCAGCTTATCACTGGGCGCAGCTAGCACAGATACGCAGTATTTT

size: once
J: TRBJ1-2
V: TRBV28
D: -
CDR3: CASSLTDQGNYGYTF
DNA: TGTGCCAGCAGTTTAACTGACCAGGGGAACTATGGCTACACCTTC

size: -
J: TRBJ2-2
V: TRBV28
D: -
CDR3: CASSPGGTQGGELFF
DNA: TGTGCCAGCAGCCCAGGGGGGACCCAGGGCGGGGAGCTGTTTTTT

size: -
J: TRBJ2-3
V: TRBV27
D: -
CDR3: CASSLRGSTQYF
DNA: TGTGCCAGCAGTCTCCGCGGTAGTACGCAGTATTTT

size: -
J: TRBJ1-2
V: TRBV27
D: -
CDR3: CASGESWGRDYGYTF
DNA: TGTGCCAGCGGTGAATCCTGGGGGCGCGACTATGGCTACACCTTC

size: -
J: TRBJ2-2
V: TRBV19
D: TRBD2
CDR3: CASSIGAGVGTGELFF
DNA: TGTGCCAGTAGTATAGGAGCGGGAGTGGGCACCGGGGAGCTGTTTTTT

size: -
J: TRBJ2-2
V: TRBV5-1
D: TRBD2
CDR3: CASRRLASAGELFF
DNA: TGCGCCAGCAGGCGACTAGCGTCGGCCGGGGAGCTGTTTTTT

size: few
J: TRBJ2-1
V: TRBV30
D: TRBD2
CDR3: CAWSDKGLAGSYEQFF
DNA: TGTGCCTGGAGCGATAAGGGACTAGCGGGATCCTATGAGCAGTTCTTC

size: -
J: TRBJ2-2
V: TRBV7-9
D: -
CDR3: CASSPTGELFF
DNA: TGTGCCAGCAGCCCGACCGGGGAGCTGTTTTTT

size: -
J: TRBJ1-3
V: TRBV9
D: -
CDR3: CASSADSLPGNTIYF
DNA: TGTGCCAGCAGCGCGGACAGCTTACCTGGAAACACCATATATTTT

size: -
J: TRBJ2-2
V: TRBV13
D: TRBD2
CDR3: CASRRLQRETGELFF
DNA: TGTGCCAGCCGACGGCTACAGCGGGAGACCGGGGAGCTGTTTTTT

size: -
J: TRBJ2-3
V: TRBV7-9
D: TRBD2
CDR3: CASSPRLAGVTDTQYF
DNA: TGTGCCAGCAGCCCAAGACTAGCGGGAGTCACAGATACGCAGTATTTT

size: -
J: TRBJ2-3
V: TRBV10-1
D: TRBD2
CDR3: CASSESILAGGSDTQYF
DNA: TGCGCCAGCAGTGAGTCGATCCTAGCGGGAGGCTCAGATACGCAGTATTTT

size: -
J: TRBJ2-2
V: TRBV7-6
D: -
CDR3: CASRPALMDLSNTGELFF
DNA: TGTGCCAGCAGGCCAGCGTTGATGGACTTATCGAACACCGGGGAGCTGTTTTTT

size: -
J: TRBJ2-5
V: TRBV5-4
D: TRBD2
CDR3: CASSREPGLAEETQYF
DNA: TGTGCCAGCAGTCGCGAACCGGGACTAGCGGAAGAGACCCAGTACTTC

size: -
J: TRBJ2-7
V: TRBV28
D: -
CDR3: CASSAGPHTGQYF
DNA: TGTGCCAGCAGTGCGGGACCGCATACGGGGCAGTACTTC

size: -
J: TRBJ1-4
V: TRBV6-1
D: -
CDR3: CASSAISEKLFF
DNA: TGTGCCAGCAGTGCGATCAGTGAAAAACTGTTTTTT

size: once
J: TRBJ1-1
V: TRBV2
D: TRBD1
CDR3: CASGRDRDTEAFF
DNA: TGTGCCAGCGGGAGGGACAGGGACACTGAAGCTTTCTTT

size: -
J: TRBJ1-5
V: TRBV2
D: -
CDR3: CASSVTGRNQPQHF
DNA: TGTGCCAGCAGTGTGACAGGTCGAAATCAGCCCCAGCATTTT

size: few
J: TRBJ1-2
V: TRBV5-1
D: TRBD1
CDR3: CASRPGGRLYGYTF
DNA: TGCGCCAGCCGCCCAGGGGGCAGACTATATGGCTACACCTTC

size: -
J: TRBJ2-2
V: TRBV5-6
D: -
CDR3: CASSFTPTGELFF
DNA: TGTGCCAGCAGCTTTACACCAACCGGGGAGCTGTTTTTT

size: -
J: TRBJ1-6
V: TRBV27
D: TRBD1
CDR3: CATRPGQGISPLHF
DNA: TGTGCCACTCGGCCTGGACAGGGGATTTCACCCCTCCACTTT